The 7 T cell receptor beta chains reported below all come from one sample, sequenced in a study of cytomegalovirus exposure and HLA in healthy donors. This PCR relied on a set of 60 Vbeta primers and 13 Jbeta primers. This table comes from immunoSEQ multiplex PCR, and its TCRdb copy is limited to in-frame clones, with some not included. The data show some 140,000 clones, about 74% seen once. Input material: PBMCs. The receptors originated from a man between 18 and 29 years old in good health and CMV-seropositive.

The V gene is TRBV5-6, the J gene TRBJ2-5; D is undetermined. Trimming removed 10 bases at V and 1 base at J, with 11 bases between. Germline V gene data show CDR1 as SGHDT and CDR2 as YYEEEE. The CDR3 extends over 12 amino acids. In nucleotides, the CDR3 is TGTGCCCACCGAGGCCCCCAAGAGACCCAGTACTTC. Its protein product is CAHRGPQETQYF.

V is TRBV9 and J is TRBJ2-1; D possibly corresponds to TRBD2 (5 bases). The V end lost 0 bases, the J end lost 6 bases, and 13 bases lay between the germline ends. There are 15 residues in the CDR3. Germline CDR1 reads SGDLS; CDR2 reads YYNGEE. DNA of the CDR3: TGTGCCAGCAGCGTAGCGCCTAGCCGGTCCAATGAGCAGTTCTTC. Protein sequence: CASSVAPSRSNEQFF.

The chain joins TRBV7-9 to TRBJ2-6; 7 nucleotides match TRBD1. V shed 5 bases, J shed 2 bases, and the junction held 3 bases outside the gene matches. There are 15 residues in the CDR3. CDR1 and CDR2 (germline): SEHNR, FQNEAQ (reference sequence). The DNA for the CDR3 is TGTGCCAGCAGCCGCACAGGGGCTGGGGCCAACGTCCTGACTTTC. Amino acid sequence: CASSRTGAGANVLTF.

This chain uses TRBV7-2 with TRBJ2-2, with 8 bases aligning to TRBD1. The length of the CDR3 is 15 residues. The germline V gene has CDR1 SGHTA and CDR2 FQGNSA. J was trimmed by 7 bases and V by 5 bases; bases with no gene match: 9. The CDR3 region is CASSPWTGSGGELFF. As DNA, the CDR3 is TGTGCCAGCAGCCCCTGGACAGGGTCGGGCGGGGAGCTGTTTTTT.

This clone occurred a few times. The chain links TRBV30 to TRBJ1-2; TRBD1 matches at 7 bases. This CDR3 is built from 14 residues. Germline trimming cut 0 bases from V and 7 bases from J; bases unmatched to any gene: 8. The V gene's germline CDR1 is GTSNPN and CDR2 SVGIG (reference sequence). This chain's CDR3 is CAWSVQGFPSGYTF. CDR3 sequence (DNA): TGTGCCTGGAGTGTACAGGGGTTTCCCTCTGGCTACACCTTC.

The rearrangement links TRBV10-3 to TRBJ2-7; tentatively, D is TRBD2 (6 bases). The CDR3 totals 12 residues. V was pared by 6 bases and J by 3 bases, with 9 bases between. CDR1 is ENHRY and CDR2 is SYGVKD in the germline V gene. CDR3 nucleotide sequence: TGTGCCATCAGGGCTAGCGACTACGAGCAGTACTTC. Translation gives CAIRASDYEQYF.

The V gene is TRBV7-8, the J gene TRBJ2-7; 8 positions agree with TRBD1. This CDR3 contains 16 residues. The trim removed 4 bases at V and 5 bases at J, leaving 13 bases unmatched. Germline CDR1 is SGHVS and CDR2 is FQNEAQ. CDR3 region: CASSYDRGQGSDEQYF. For the CDR3, the DNA is TGTGCCAGCAGCTACGACCGCGGACAGGGAAGCGACGAGCAGTACTTC.